This T cell receptor (beta chain) was obtained from a study of cytomegalovirus exposure and HLA in healthy donors. Study details: Samples from HLA-typed donors yielded 85 million to 95 million unique TCRs in an early data release. Findings of the study overall: A likely sequencing artifact accounted for one observed cluster of highly shared sequence variants. When a later analysis was performed, an Asian-associated ancestry cluster reportedly had fewer N-insertions than the roughly 700-donor mean.

Concerning this clone itself: What it recognizes is unknown.

This CDR3 has 14 amino acids. V shed 4 bases and J shed 6 bases, with 16 bases lying between them. Germline V CDR1 and CDR2: ENHRY, SYGVKD. Both 60 Vbeta primers and 13 Jbeta primers went into the PCR. The data were produced by immunoSEQ multiplex PCR, yet TCRdb's version contains in-frame clones alone and is incomplete. In the table there are 150,000 or so clones, roughly 70% of which are singletons. The TCR comes from a man between 18 and 35 years old in good health and CMV-seropositive. The sequencing sample was made of PBMCs. The chain joins TRBV10-3 to TRBJ2-7; possibly TRBD2 for D (7 bases). DNA of the CDR3: TGTGCCATCAGTGCCCCAGGGGCGGGGGTCGAGCAGTACTTC. Its protein is CAISAPGAGVEQYF.